Sequencing of this TCR beta chain was carried out in a study of Graves' ophthalmopathy and Graves' hyperthyroidism. V was pared by 4 bases and J by 5 bases, with 7 bases of the junction left unmatched. Germline V gene lookup returns CDR1 SQVTM and CDR2 ANQGSEA. This CDR3 comprises 13 residues. General study findings and limits: A 13-signature model separated ophthalmopathy from stable hyperthyroidism, approximately 87% sensitivity, around 79% specificity.

This clonotype was found once. Its antigen remains unknown. Amplification of the TCR beta CDR3 regions used RNA transcripts (as template). HTBI primers served in a first-round RT-PCR, which a second-round multiplex PCR followed. From the multiplex PCR reads, TCRdb called clonotypes with MiXCR, one entry per CDR3 protein. The repertoire holds around 1,000,000 distinct CDR3 sequences, with less than 45% as singletons. The sequence was collected from an adult man with Graves' hyperthyroidism. Source material: peripheral blood or thyroid tissue (not recorded which). This chain connects TRBV29-1 to TRBJ1-2; 7 bases are shared with TRBD1. CDR3 nucleotide sequence: TGCAGCGTTGGGACAGGTGCCATTTATGGCTACACCTTC. Translated, it gives CSVGTGAIYGYTF.